These 16 T cell receptor beta chains came from one sample sequenced in a study of cytomegalovirus exposure and HLA in healthy donors listed by TCRdb under 2017. The method was the immunoSEQ multiplex PCR assay. The multiplex PCR relied on a mix of 60 forward primers for TCR Vbeta segments and 13 reverse primers for TCR Jbeta segments. TCRdb took this table from immuneACCESS and kept in-frame rearrangements with V and J called. Such tables lack part of the clones; where checked against another copy, unresolved V genes explain under half of the gap, and the rest is unexplained. Within this sample are some 140,000 clones, with approximately 80% of them counted one time only. The leading ten clones occupy roughly 1.2% of the sample. Sequenced material: PBMCs. These receptors came from a male donor in good health and CMV-seropositive.

This clone has more than one count but fewer than ten. The rearrangement joins TRBV2 to TRBJ2-2; D not resolved. The V end lost 5 bases, the J end lost 6 bases, and 10 bases lay between the germline ends. The length of the CDR3 is 13 residues. The germline gives CDR1 SNHLY, CDR2 FYNNEI. The CDR3 is CASSKNKAGELFF. The CDR3 DNA follows: TGTGCCAGCAGTAAGAACAAAGCCGGGGAGCTGTTTTTT.

This clone occurred once. This chain links TRBV14 with TRBJ1-1; a weak D match, TRBD1 (6 bases). The germline V gene encodes CDR1 SGHDN and CDR2 FVKESK. Trimming stripped 0 bases from V and 3 bases from J, with 17 bases between. The CDR3 runs to 17 residues. The CDR3 region is CASSQEEHRVAYTEAFF. The CDR3 DNA reads as TGTGCCAGCAGCCAAGAGGAGCACAGGGTAGCCTACACTGAAGCTTTCTTT.

The chain couples TRBV5-1 to TRBJ2-7; 10 bases line up with TRBD1. The V gene end was trimmed by 3 bases and the J gene end by 2 bases; junction bases not matched to a gene: 5. The germline V gene encodes CDR1 SGHRS and CDR2 YFSETQ. The CDR3 contains 15 residues. The CDR3 loop reads CASSSSGTGAYEQYF. The CDR3 DNA reads as TGCGCCAGCAGCTCCTCCGGGACAGGGGCCTACGAGCAGTACTTC.

The chain uses TRBV10-3 and TRBJ2-7; 7 bases are a match to TRBD2. V trimming: 10 bases; J trimming: 2 bases; junction bases outside the gene matches: 11. CDR3 size: 14 residues. Germline CDR1 and CDR2: ENHRY and SYGVKD. CDR3 sequence reads: CATRGMGGTYEQYF. The CDR3 coding sequence is TGTGCCACGCGGGGGATGGGGGGAACCTACGAGCAGTACTTC.

In its sample, this clone was seen a few times. The chain combines TRBV5-1 with TRBJ1-2; D unclear. From germline, CDR1 is SGHRS and CDR2 YFSETQ. CDR3 length: 13 residues. The ends were cut back, 0 bases at V and 3 bases at J, with 6 bases in the middle. As DNA, the CDR3 is TGCGCCAGCAGCTTGGGGCAGGACTATGGCTACACCTTC. Its protein product is CASSLGQDYGYTF. Full variable domain (rest looked up from reference TRBV5-1 and TRBJ1-2): KAGVTQTPRYLIKTRGQQVTLSCSPISGHRSVSWYQQTPGQGLQFLFEYFSETQRNKGNFPGRFSGRQFSNSRSEMNVSTLELGDSALYLCASSLGQDYGYTFGSGTRLTVV.

This clone was counted only a few times. The CDR3 DNA follows: TGTGCCAGCAGCAACAGGGGGCCAGAGACCCAGTACTTC. This sequence encodes CASSNRGPETQYF. The chain joins TRBV7-9 to TRBJ2-5; 9 bases match TRBD1. The V gene's germline CDR1 is SEHNR and CDR2 FQNEAQ (reference sequence). V shed 5 bases, J shed 4 bases, and the junction held 2 bases outside the gene matches. The CDR3 is 13 amino acids. Combining the CDR3 with reference TRBV7-9 and TRBJ2-5 gives the whole variable domain DTGVSQNPRHKITKRGQNVTFRCDPISEHNRLYWYRQTLGQGPEFLTYFQNEAQLEKSRLLSDRFSAERPKGSFSTLEIQRTEQGDSAMYLCASSNRGPETQYFGPGTRLLVL.

The J gene is TRBJ2-5, the V gene TRBV27; 9 bases match TRBD1. Trimming cost V 8 bases and J 1 base; bases outside gene matches: 17. There are 18 residues in the CDR3. The germline V gene encodes CDR1 MNHEY and CDR2 SMNVEV (reference sequence). The CDR3 DNA reads TGTGCCAGCCGAAGGGGACAGGGATTAATTAGCGCCCAAGAGACCCAGTACTTC. It translates to CASRRGQGLISAQETQYF.

The V call is TRBV6-1, the J call TRBJ1-5; D is possibly TRBD1 (6 bases). The V end lost 1 base, the J end lost 2 bases, and 12 bases lay between the germline ends. The CDR3 runs to 16 residues. Germline assignment: CDR1 MNHNS and CDR2 SASEGT. The DNA of the CDR3 is TGTGCCAGCAGTGAAGAGGGGCAGGGGCGCAATCAGCCCCAGCATTTT. It codes for CASSEEGQGRNQPQHF.

The chain links TRBV10-2 to TRBJ2-5; a possible D gene is TRBD1 (6 bases). There are 13 residues in the CDR3. Trimming left V 6 bases short and J 2 bases short, with 10 bases between. Germline CDR1 WSHSY, CDR2 SAAADI. The CDR3 here is CASRDRAQETQYF. In DNA form, the CDR3 reads TGCGCCAGCAGGGACAGAGCACAAGAGACCCAGTACTTC.

The chain uses TRBV29-1 and TRBJ2-3; D might be TRBD2 (6 bases). Germline V gene lookup returns CDR1 SQVTM and CDR2 ANQGSEA. The CDR3 covers 14 residues. The germline V and J ends were trimmed by 2 bases and 2 bases, with 11 bases remaining between them. The CDR3 spells CSVERSGPTDTQYF. DNA for the CDR3: TGCAGCGTTGAACGTAGCGGTCCCACAGATACGCAGTATTTT.

The rearrangement joins TRBV18 to TRBJ2-1; 13 positions agree with TRBD2. CDR1 and CDR2 (germline): KGHSH, LQKENI. The CDR3 is 16 amino acids. Trimming removed 3 bases from V and 8 bases from J; junction bases left unmatched: 7. The CDR3 protein is CASSPQPGLAGHEQFF. In DNA form, the CDR3 reads TGTGCCAGCTCACCTCAGCCGGGACTAGCGGGGCATGAGCAGTTCTTC. Variable domain in full (rest from reference TRBV18 and TRBJ2-1): NAGVMQNPRHLVRRRGQEARLRCSPMKGHSHVYWYRQLPEEGLKFMVYLQKENIIDESGMPKERFSAEFPKEGPSILRIQQVVRGDSAAYFCASSPQPGLAGHEQFFGPGTRLTVL.

This clone was counted many times. This chain links TRBV5-1 with TRBJ2-7; the match to TRBD1 covers 7 bases. With 1 base clipped from V and 3 bases from J, the junction kept 13 bases outside the gene matches. This CDR3 has 17 residues. CDR1 is SGHRS and CDR2 is YFSETQ in the germline V gene. This chain's CDR3 is CASSLPRKGAWVYEQYF. CDR3 in DNA: TGCGCCAGCAGCTTGCCGAGAAAGGGGGCATGGGTCTACGAGCAGTACTTC.

The chain uses TRBV4-2 and TRBJ1-4; 8 positions match TRBD1. The CDR3 runs to 15 residues. Germline V gene data show CDR1 as LGHNA and CDR2 as YNFKEQ. V lost 4 bases, J lost 8 bases, and 9 bases stayed unmatched. CDR3 sequence (DNA): TGTGCCAGCAGCCGAGAGACAGGGGAGGAAGAAAAACTGTTTTTT. Translated: CASSRETGEEEKLFF.

This clone was counted a few times. The genes are TRBV2 and TRBJ2-1, with TRBD2 matching over 8 bases. V was clipped by 3 bases and J by 5 bases; unmatched bases: 0. CDR1 is SNHLY and CDR2 is FYNNEI in the germline V gene. CDR3 size: 13 residues. CDR3 region: CASSETSDNEQFF. CDR3 bases: TGTGCCAGCAGTGAGACTAGCGACAATGAGCAGTTCTTC.

V and J are TRBV5-6 and TRBJ1-1, with TRBD1 matching over 7 bases. The germline V gene has CDR1 SGHDT and CDR2 YYEEEE. J was trimmed by 2 bases and V by 5 bases; bases with no gene match: 6. This CDR3 is 14 amino acids long. CDR3 protein: CASSGTEGNTEAFF. CDR3 bases: TGTGCCAGCAGTGGGACAGAAGGTAACACTGAAGCTTTCTTT.

This chain connects TRBV13 to TRBJ2-5; no firm D call. Germline V gives CDR1 PRHDT, CDR2 FYEKMQ (reference sequence). The CDR3 extends over 15 amino acids. V was clipped by 1 base and J by 9 bases, with 18 bases between them. CDR3 region: CASSLDPFSYSAQYF. In nucleotides, the CDR3 is TGTGCCAGCAGCTTAGATCCCTTCTCCTATTCGGCCCAGTACTTC.